The entry below describes one TCR beta chain. As yet, its antigen is unknown. Profiled with immunoSEQ multiplex PCR; TCRdb holds only in-frame clones, not every one. The sample carries about 130,000 clones, about nine tenths recorded once. The data derive from a study of cytomegalovirus exposure and HLA in healthy donors. Study-level results: Subsequent analysis of the 100 to 150 validation repertoires found a tendency for first-cohort TCR clusters to co-occur. Cytomegalovirus-associated TCR beta chains were listed, numbering roughly 150.

The germline CDR1 and CDR2 sequences are SGDLS and YYNGEE. The CDR3 extends over 15 amino acids. Unmatched junction bases numbered 8, after V lost 4 bases and J lost 4 bases. The origin of this receptor is a man younger than 40 in good health and CMV-seronegative. Input material: PBMCs. This chain connects TRBV9 to TRBJ1-1; 9 bases fit TRBD1. The CDR3 nucleotides read TGTGCCAGCAGCCCTCGTCGGACAGGGGCCACTGAAGCTTTCTTT. Protein: CASSPRRTGATEAFF.